These T cell receptor beta chains were read from a single sample in a study of blood T cell repertoires in COVID-19. Here immunoSEQ multiplex PCR was the method, and the copy in TCRdb shows in-frame clones only, minus some. The table lists a few hundred thousand clones, 87% of them singletons. Sequenced sample: peripheral blood. These receptors were taken from a man aged 18-30 years with active or convalescent COVID-19. Each CDR3 is given with its conserved first and last residue. A D gene is named only where the DNA matches it firmly. Clone size appears in some rows only: once, few, many, or a class for an expanded clone.

d_gene,j_gene,abundance,v_gene,CDR3aa,CDR3nt
-,TRBJ1-5,-,TRBV4-3,CASSQDWGLQPQHF,TGCGCCAGCAGCCAAGATTGGGGCTTGCAGCCCCAGCATTTT
TRBD1,TRBJ1-2,-,TRBV5-1,CASSSGTGEGYTF,TGCGCCAGCAGCTCCGGGACAGGGGAGGGCTACACCTTC
TRBD2,TRBJ2-7,-,TRBV20-1,CSASTSGRFYEQYF,TGCAGTGCGAGTACTAGCGGGAGGTTCTACGAGCAGTACTTC
-,TRBJ1-2,-,TRBV5-4,CASSSDSYYGYTF,TGTGCCAGCAGCTCCGACAGTTACTATGGCTACACCTTC
-,TRBJ1-5,-,TRBV24-1,CATRRRRENNQPQHF,TGTGCCACCAGGAGGAGGCGGGAAAACAATCAGCCCCAGCATTTT
TRBD2,TRBJ2-5,-,TRBV11-2,CASSPQIAGGDQETQYF,TGTGCCAGCAGCCCACAGATAGCGGGAGGTGACCAAGAGACCCAGTACTTC
-,TRBJ2-7,-,TRBV21-1,CASSRRQGSEQYF,TGTGCCAGCAGCAGGCGACAGGGGTCCGAGCAGTACTTC
-,TRBJ1-1,-,TRBV6-5,CASGPGLVTEAFF,TGTGCCAGTGGTCCAGGGCTGGTCACTGAAGCTTTCTTT
-,TRBJ2-7,-,TRBV23-1,CASSHAGYYEQYF,TGCGCCAGCAGTCATGCAGGGTATTACGAGCAGTACTTC
TRBD1,TRBJ1-4,once,TRBV4-3,CASSPGQATNEKLFF,TGCGCCAGCAGCCCTGGACAGGCAACTAATGAAAAACTGTTTTTT
TRBD1,TRBJ1-6,once,TRBV7-9,CASSGQGIGNSPLHF,TGTGCCAGCAGTGGACAGGGAATTGGTAATTCACCCCTCCACTTT
-,TRBJ1-1,-,TRBV7-9,CASSLVGGGARTGAFF,TGTGCCAGCAGCTTAGTTGGGGGCGGCGCTCGCACGGGGGCTTTCTTT
TRBD2,TRBJ2-5,-,TRBV7-6,CASSLVPFCGRACGTQYF,TGTGCCAGCAGCTTAGTTCCCTTTTGCGGGAGGGCCTGTGGGACCCAGTACTTC
TRBD1,TRBJ2-7,few,TRBV27,CASWTGNYEQYF,TGTGCCAGTTGGACAGGGAACTACGAGCAGTACTTC
-,TRBJ1-6,few,TRBV7-9,CASSLSTGQNSPLHF,TGTGCCAGCAGCTTATCGACAGGTCAAAATTCACCCCTCCACTTT
TRBD1,TRBJ1-2,once,TRBV5-1,CASSADRGTYGYTF,TGCGCCAGCAGCGCGGACAGGGGGACATATGGCTACACCTTC
-,TRBJ2-7,-,TRBV6-1,CASSERAAYEQYF,TGTGCCAGCAGTGAAAGAGCGGCCTACGAGCAGTACTTC
-,TRBJ2-1,-,TRBV25-1,CASSEFPADSSYNEQFF,TGTGCCAGCAGTGAATTCCCCGCGGACAGCTCCTACAATGAGCAGTTCTTC
TRBD2,TRBJ2-1,-,TRBV6-5,CASSYGSGSNEQFF,TGTGCCAGCAGTTACGGTAGCGGGAGTAATGAGCAGTTCTTC
TRBD2,TRBJ2-5,-,TRBV24-1,CATSDLREGKRETQYF,TGTGCCACCAGTGATTTGCGGGAGGGGAAGAGGGAGACCCAGTACTTC
TRBD1,TRBJ2-7,-,TRBV5-1,CASSSERTGIMDEQYF,TGCGCCAGCAGCTCCGAACGGACAGGAATTATGGACGAGCAGTACTTC
-,TRBJ2-3,-,TRBV7-6,CASSLVPSGYTDTQYF,TGTGCCAGCAGCTTAGTTCCAAGCGGGTACACAGATACGCAGTATTTT
-,TRBJ2-6,once,TRBV3-1/TRBV3-2,CASSLVAGANVLTF,TGTGCCAGCAGCCTAGTCGCTGGGGCCAACGTCCTGACTTTC
-,TRBJ2-1,-,TRBV5-8,CASSLYDRDEQFF,TGTGCCAGCAGCTTGTATGACCGGGATGAGCAGTTCTTC
-,TRBJ1-2,-,TRBV21-1,CASSRQAANYGYTF,TGTGCCAGCAGCAGACAGGCTGCGAACTATGGCTACACCTTC
TRBD2,TRBJ2-7,-,TRBV28,CASSPGLGAYEQYF,TGTGCCAGCAGTCCGGGACTAGGGGCCTACGAGCAGTACTTC
TRBD1,TRBJ1-5,-,TRBV19,CASSPRDRSNQPQHF,TGTGCCAGTAGTCCCCGGGACAGGAGCAATCAGCCCCAGCATTTT
TRBD2,TRBJ2-5,-,TRBV5-6,CASSLLAGPSRRETQYF,TGTGCCAGCAGCTTACTAGCGGGGCCCTCGCGGAGGGAGACCCAGTACTTC
-,TRBJ1-6,-,TRBV7-9,CASSGALAPLHF,TGTGCCAGCAGCGGGGCTTTGGCACCCCTCCACTTT
-,TRBJ1-5,-,TRBV28,CAIYQGGNQPQHF,TGTGCCATCTACCAGGGTGGCAATCAGCCCCAGCATTTT
TRBD2,TRBJ2-1,-,TRBV29-1,CSAGGGVENYEQFF,TGCAGCGCCGGGGGAGGGGTGGAGAATTATGAGCAGTTCTTC
TRBD2,TRBJ2-3,-,TRBV3-1/TRBV3-2,CASSKRGTSFSVTDTQYF,TGTGCCAGCAGCAAAAGGGGGACTAGCTTTTCGGTTACAGATACGCAGTATTTT
TRBD2,TRBJ2-7,-,TRBV7-3,CASSPTGTSDGEQYF,TGTGCCAGCAGCCCTACCGGGACTAGTGATGGCGAGCAGTACTTC
TRBD1,TRBJ1-2,-,TRBV7-9,CASSRGQGYGYTF,TGTGCCAGCAGCCGGGGACAGGGGTATGGCTACACCTTC
TRBD2,TRBJ2-5,once,TRBV5-1,CASSPWTSGDPKETQYF,TGCGCCAGCAGCCCCTGGACTAGCGGGGACCCCAAAGAGACCCAGTACTTC
TRBD1,TRBJ2-1,once,TRBV19,CASRGTGLRNPYNEQFF,TGTGCCAGTAGAGGGACAGGGCTCCGTAACCCCTACAATGAGCAGTTCTTC
-,TRBJ1-6,once,TRBV5-6,CASSLIQVNSPLHF,TGTGCCAGCAGCTTGATACAGGTCAATTCACCCCTCCACTTT
TRBD2,TRBJ2-1,-,TRBV5-4,CASSPRLAVDYNEQFF,TGTGCCAGCAGCCCGAGACTAGCGGTCGACTACAATGAGCAGTTCTTC
-,TRBJ2-7,-,TRBV29-1,CSAKYNYEQYF,TGCAGCGCCAAGTACAACTACGAGCAGTACTTC
-,TRBJ1-5,-,TRBV28,CASSAPFRSNQPQHF,TGTGCCAGCAGCGCCCCCTTTCGGAGCAATCAGCCCCAGCATTTT
-,TRBJ2-2,-,TRBV27,CASSQQNTGELFF,TGTGCCAGCAGCCAACAGAACACCGGGGAGCTGTTTTTT
TRBD1,TRBJ2-3,-,TRBV13,CASSSGDRGQGTQYF,TGTGCCAGCAGCTCGGGGGACAGGGGGCAGGGTACGCAGTATTTT
-,TRBJ1-2,-,TRBV6-5,CASSFIQGFGGYTF,TGTGCCAGCAGTTTCATTCAGGGTTTTGGTGGCTACACCTTC
-,TRBJ1-1,-,TRBV5-5,CASSLYREANTEAFF,TGTGCCAGCAGCTTATACAGGGAAGCGAACACTGAAGCTTTCTTT
TRBD1,TRBJ1-6,-,TRBV25-1,CASRDRDRVNSPLHF,TGTGCCAGCAGGGACCGGGACAGAGTTAATTCACCCCTCCACTTT
-,TRBJ2-3,few,TRBV7-2,CASSLITRRDTQYF,TGTGCCAGCAGCTTGATCACCCGGAGAGATACGCAGTATTTT
TRBD1,TRBJ2-3,-,TRBV6-5,CASSRGTGGPDTQYF,TGTGCCAGCAGTAGGGGGACAGGTGGGCCAGATACGCAGTATTTT
-,TRBJ1-2,-,TRBV7-6,CASSPRGPDYGYTF,TGTGCCAGCAGCCCGCGGGGGCCCGACTATGGCTACACCTTC
TRBD2,TRBJ2-7,-,TRBV7-9,CASSDSGAGVLYEQYF,TGTGCCAGCAGCGACTCGGGAGCGGGAGTTTTGTACGAGCAGTACTTC
TRBD2,TRBJ2-7,once,TRBV6-5,CASRGLASYEQYF,TGTGCCAGCAGGGGACTAGCGTCCTACGAGCAGTACTTC
-,TRBJ2-5,-,TRBV5-4,CASSLGTAGSVVKTQYF,TGTGCCAGCAGCTTGGGGACAGCTGGAAGTGTGGTCAAGACCCAGTACTTC
-,TRBJ1-5,-,TRBV7-2,CASSFAGLNQPQHF,TGTGCCAGCAGCTTTGCAGGGTTAAATCAGCCCCAGCATTTT
TRBD2,TRBJ2-7,-,TRBV7-2,CASRRRLAGDYEQYF,TGTGCCAGCAGAAGGCGGCTAGCGGGAGACTACGAGCAGTACTTC
-,TRBJ2-7,-,TRBV2,CASWERSYEQYF,TGTGCCAGCTGGGAGCGGAGCTACGAGCAGTACTTC
TRBD2,TRBJ2-5,-,TRBV5-1,CASTRAGVGETQYF,TGCGCCAGCACAAGGGCGGGGGTCGGAGAGACCCAGTACTTC
TRBD1,TRBJ1-2,-,TRBV11-2,CASSSTGVGYGYTF,TGTGCCAGCAGCTCGACAGGGGTGGGGTATGGCTACACCTTC